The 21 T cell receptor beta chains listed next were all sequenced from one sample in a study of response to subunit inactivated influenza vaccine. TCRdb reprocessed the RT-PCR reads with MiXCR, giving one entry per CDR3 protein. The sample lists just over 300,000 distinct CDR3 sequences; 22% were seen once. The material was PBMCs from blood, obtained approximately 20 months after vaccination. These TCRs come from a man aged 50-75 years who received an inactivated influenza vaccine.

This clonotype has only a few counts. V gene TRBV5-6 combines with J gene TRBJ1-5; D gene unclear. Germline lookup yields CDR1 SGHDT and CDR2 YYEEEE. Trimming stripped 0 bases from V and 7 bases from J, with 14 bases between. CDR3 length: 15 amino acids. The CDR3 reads CASSLAVEGSQPQHF. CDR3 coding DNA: TGTGCCAGCAGCTTGGCCGTAGAAGGGAGCCAGCCCCAGCATTTT.

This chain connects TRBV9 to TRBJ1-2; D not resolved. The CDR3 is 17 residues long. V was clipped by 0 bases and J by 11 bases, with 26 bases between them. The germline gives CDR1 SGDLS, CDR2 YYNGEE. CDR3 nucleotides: TGTGCCAGCAGCGTAGGGGAATGGACCCCCCCACCGGGCTGGTACACCTTC. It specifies CASSVGEWTPPPGWYTF.

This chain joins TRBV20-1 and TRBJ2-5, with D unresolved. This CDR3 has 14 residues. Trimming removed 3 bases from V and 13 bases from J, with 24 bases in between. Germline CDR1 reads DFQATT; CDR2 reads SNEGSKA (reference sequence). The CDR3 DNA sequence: TGCAGTGCTAGGTTGCCCGGACCCCTCCCGAGAGGGTACTTC. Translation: CSARLPGPLPRGYF.

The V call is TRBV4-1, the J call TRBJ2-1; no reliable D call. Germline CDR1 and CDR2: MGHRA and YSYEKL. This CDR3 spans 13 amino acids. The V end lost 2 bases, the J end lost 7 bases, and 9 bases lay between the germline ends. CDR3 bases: TGCGCCAGCAGCCAACAGGTTGTGAATGAGCAGTTCTTC. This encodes CASSQQVVNEQFF.

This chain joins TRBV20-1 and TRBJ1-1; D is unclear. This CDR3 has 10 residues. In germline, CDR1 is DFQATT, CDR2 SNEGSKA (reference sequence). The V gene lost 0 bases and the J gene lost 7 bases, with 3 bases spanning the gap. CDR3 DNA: TGCAGTGCTAGAGATAATGAAGCTTTCTTT. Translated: CSARDNEAFF.

Here the CDR3 DNA reads TGTGCCAGCAGTGATACCGTCGCCCAACAGTTCTTC. Its protein product is CASSDTVAQQFF. The V call is TRBV2, the J call TRBJ2-1, with unresolved D. V lost 3 bases to trimming and J lost 13 bases, with 13 bases between them. In germline, CDR1 is SNHLY, CDR2 FYNNEI. This CDR3 has 12 amino acids.

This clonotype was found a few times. CDR3 in amino acids: CASSRSRDRGPEAFF. The CDR3 DNA reads as TGTGCCAGCAGCCGATCGCGGGACAGGGGGCCTGAAGCTTTCTTT. This rearrangement joins TRBV12-3 or TRBV12-4 to TRBJ1-1; 12 nucleotides align to TRBD1. V shed 6 bases and J 6 bases; nucleotides not matched to a gene: 8. CDR3 length: 15 amino acids.

In DNA, the CDR3 is TGCGCCAGCAGCGTCGGCGGGACGGTCGGCGACGATGAGCAGTTCTTC. Translation gives CASSVGGTVGDDEQFF. The chain uses TRBV5-1 and TRBJ2-1; D is perhaps TRBD2 (6 bases). V lost 4 bases, J lost 8 bases, and 22 bases lay in between. CDR1 and CDR2 (germline): SGHRS, YFSETQ. The CDR3 is 16 residues long.

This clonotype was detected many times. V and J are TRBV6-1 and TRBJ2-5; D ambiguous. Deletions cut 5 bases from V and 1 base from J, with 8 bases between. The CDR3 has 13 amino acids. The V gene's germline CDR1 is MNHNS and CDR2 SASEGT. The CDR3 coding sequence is TGTGCCAGCAGTATCCCTTCCCAAGAGACCCAGTACTTC. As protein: CASSIPSQETQYF.

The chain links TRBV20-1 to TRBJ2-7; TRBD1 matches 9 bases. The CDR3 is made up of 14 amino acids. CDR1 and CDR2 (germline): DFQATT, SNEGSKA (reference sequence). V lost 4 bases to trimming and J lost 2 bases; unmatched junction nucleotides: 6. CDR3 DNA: TGCAGTGCTACCGGGACAGGGTTTCCCTACGAGCAGTACTTC. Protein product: CSATGTGFPYEQYF.

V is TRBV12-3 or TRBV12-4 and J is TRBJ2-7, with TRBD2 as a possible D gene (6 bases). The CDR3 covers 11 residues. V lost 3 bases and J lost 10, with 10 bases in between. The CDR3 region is CASSFGGSQYF. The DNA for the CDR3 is TGTGCCAGCAGTTTCGGGGGATCCCAGTACTTC.

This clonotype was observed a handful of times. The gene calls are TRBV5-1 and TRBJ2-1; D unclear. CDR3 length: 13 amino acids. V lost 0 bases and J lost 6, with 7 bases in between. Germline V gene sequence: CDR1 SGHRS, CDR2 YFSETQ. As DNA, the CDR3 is TGCGCCAGCAGCTTGGCCGCAGCCAATGAGCAGTTCTTC. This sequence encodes CASSLAAANEQFF.

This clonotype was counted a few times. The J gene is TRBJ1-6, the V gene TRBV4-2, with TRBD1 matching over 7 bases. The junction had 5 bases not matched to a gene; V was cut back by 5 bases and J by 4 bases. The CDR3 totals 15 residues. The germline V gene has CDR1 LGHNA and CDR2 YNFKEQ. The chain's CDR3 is CASSGPGQYNSPLHF. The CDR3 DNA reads TGTGCCAGCAGCGGGCCGGGACAGTATAATTCACCCCTCCACTTT.

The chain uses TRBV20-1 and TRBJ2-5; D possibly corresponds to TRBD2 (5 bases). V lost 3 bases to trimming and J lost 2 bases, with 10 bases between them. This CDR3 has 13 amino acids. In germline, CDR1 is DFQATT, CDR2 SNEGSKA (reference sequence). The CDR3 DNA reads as TGCAGTGCTAGTACACCGGGACAAGAGACCCAGTACTTC. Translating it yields CSASTPGQETQYF.

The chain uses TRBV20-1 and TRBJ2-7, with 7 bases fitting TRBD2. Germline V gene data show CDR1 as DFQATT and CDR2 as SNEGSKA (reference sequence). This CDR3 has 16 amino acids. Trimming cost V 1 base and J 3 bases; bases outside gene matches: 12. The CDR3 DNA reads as TGCAGTGCTAGAGCGGGAAACGGGAGGATTAACTACGAGCAGTACTTC. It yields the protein CSARAGNGRINYEQYF.

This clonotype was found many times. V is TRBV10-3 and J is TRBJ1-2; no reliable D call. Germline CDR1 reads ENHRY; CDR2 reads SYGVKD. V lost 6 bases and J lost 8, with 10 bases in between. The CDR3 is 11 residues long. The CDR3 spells CAISREAGYTF. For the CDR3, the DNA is TGTGCCATCAGCAGAGAAGCCGGCTACACCTTC.

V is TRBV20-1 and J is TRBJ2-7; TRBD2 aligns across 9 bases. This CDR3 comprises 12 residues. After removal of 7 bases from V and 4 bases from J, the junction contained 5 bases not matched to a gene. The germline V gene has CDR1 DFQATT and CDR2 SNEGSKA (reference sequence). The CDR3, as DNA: TGCAGTGGTCTAGCGGGAACTTACGAGCAGTACTTC. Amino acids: CSGLAGTYEQYF.

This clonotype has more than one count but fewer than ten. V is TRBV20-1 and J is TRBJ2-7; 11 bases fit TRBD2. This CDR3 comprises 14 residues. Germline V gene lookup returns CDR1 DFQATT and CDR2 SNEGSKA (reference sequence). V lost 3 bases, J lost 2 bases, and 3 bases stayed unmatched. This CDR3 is CSARLAGGTYEQYF. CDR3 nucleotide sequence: TGCAGTGCTAGGCTAGCGGGGGGAACCTACGAGCAGTACTTC.

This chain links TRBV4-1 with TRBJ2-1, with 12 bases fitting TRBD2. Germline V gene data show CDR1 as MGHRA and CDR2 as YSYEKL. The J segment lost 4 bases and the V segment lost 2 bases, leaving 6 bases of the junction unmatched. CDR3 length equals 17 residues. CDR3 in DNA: TGCGCCAGCAGCCAACCCCGCGGGACTAGCGGGTACAATGAGCAGTTCTTC. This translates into CASSQPRGTSGYNEQFF.

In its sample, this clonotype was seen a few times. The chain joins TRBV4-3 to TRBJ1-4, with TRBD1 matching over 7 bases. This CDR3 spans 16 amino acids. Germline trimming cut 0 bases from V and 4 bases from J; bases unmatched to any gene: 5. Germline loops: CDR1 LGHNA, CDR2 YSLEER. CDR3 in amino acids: CASSQEFRDSNEKLFF. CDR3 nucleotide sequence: TGCGCCAGCAGCCAAGAATTCCGGGACAGTAATGAAAAACTGTTTTTT.

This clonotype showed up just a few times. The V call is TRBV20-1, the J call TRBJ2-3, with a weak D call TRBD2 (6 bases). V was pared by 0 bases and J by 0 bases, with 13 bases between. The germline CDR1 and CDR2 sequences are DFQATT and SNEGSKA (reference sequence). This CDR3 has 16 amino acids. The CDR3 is CSARDRGTISTDTQYF. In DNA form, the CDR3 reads TGCAGTGCTAGAGATCGCGGGACGATTAGCACAGATACGCAGTATTTT.